Described below is a single TCR beta chain sequence and its context. Antigen unknown. The CDR3 consists of 17 residues. The V end was cut by 6 bases, the J end by 1 base, with 22 bases between. Germline lookup yields CDR1 SGDLS and CDR2 YYNGEE. This sample is part of a study of cytomegalovirus exposure and HLA in healthy donors. Study findings and constraints: Accounts indicate the classifier identified cytomegalovirus status with strong specificity and sensitivity.

Assay used: immunoSEQ multiplex PCR; TCRdb lists only in-frame clones, some missing. This table holds approximately 120,000 clones, about 94% found once. This receptor was taken from a woman aged 18 to 35 in good health and CMV-seronegative. The rearrangement links TRBV9 to TRBJ1-1; D might be TRBD1 (6 bases). Sequences were obtained from PBMCs. CDR3 DNA: TGTGCCAGCACCCCCGGTGGGGGGGGCTGGGGGAACACTGAAGCTTTCTTT. Protein: CASTPGGGGWGNTEAFF.